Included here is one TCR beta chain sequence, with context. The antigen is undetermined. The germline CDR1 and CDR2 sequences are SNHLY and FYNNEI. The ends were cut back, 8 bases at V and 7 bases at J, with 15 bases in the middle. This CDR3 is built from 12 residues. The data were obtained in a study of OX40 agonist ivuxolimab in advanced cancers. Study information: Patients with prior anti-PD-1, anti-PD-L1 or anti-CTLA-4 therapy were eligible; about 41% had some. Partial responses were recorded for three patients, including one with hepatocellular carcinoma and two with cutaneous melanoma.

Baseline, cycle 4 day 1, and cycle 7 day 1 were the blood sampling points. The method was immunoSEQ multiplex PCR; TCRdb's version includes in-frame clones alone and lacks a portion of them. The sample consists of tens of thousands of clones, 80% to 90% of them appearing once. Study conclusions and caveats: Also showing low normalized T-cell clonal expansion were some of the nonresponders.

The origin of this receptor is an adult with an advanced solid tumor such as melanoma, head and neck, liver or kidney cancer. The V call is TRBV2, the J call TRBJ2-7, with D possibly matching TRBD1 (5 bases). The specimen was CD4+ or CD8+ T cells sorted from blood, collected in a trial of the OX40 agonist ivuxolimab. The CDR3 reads CASGEGAYEQYF. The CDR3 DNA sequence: TGTGCCAGCGGCGAAGGGGCTTATGAGCAGTACTTC.